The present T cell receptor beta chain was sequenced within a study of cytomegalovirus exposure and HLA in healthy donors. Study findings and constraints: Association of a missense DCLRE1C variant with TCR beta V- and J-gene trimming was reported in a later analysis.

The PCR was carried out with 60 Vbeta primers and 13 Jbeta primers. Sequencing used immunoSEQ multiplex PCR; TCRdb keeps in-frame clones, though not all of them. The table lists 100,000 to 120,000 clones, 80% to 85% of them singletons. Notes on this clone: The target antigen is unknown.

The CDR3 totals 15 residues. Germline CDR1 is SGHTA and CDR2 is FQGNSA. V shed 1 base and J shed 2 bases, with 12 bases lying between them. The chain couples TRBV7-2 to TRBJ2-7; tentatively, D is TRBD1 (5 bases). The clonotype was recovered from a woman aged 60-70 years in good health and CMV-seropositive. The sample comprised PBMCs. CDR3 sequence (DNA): TGTGCCAGCAGCTTAGACTGGGCAGGGACCTACGAGCAGTACTTC. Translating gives CASSLDWAGTYEQYF.